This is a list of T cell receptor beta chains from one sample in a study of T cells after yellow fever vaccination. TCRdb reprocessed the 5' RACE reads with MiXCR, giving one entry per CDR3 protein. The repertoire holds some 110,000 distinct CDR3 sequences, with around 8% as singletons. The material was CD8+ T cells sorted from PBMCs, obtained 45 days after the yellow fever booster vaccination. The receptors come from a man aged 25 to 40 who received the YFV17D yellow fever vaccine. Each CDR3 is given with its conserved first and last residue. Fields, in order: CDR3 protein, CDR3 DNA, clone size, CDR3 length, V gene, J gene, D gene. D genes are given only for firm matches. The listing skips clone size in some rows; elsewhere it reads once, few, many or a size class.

CASSFIGGGTDTQYF	TGTGCCAGCAGTTTTATTGGGGGGGGCACAGATACGCAGTATTTT	many	15	TRBV12-3/TRBV12-4	TRBJ2-3	TRBD2
CSAPVEGLYQETQYF	TGCAGTGCTCCGGTTGAGGGGCTCTACCAAGAGACCCAGTACTTC	few	15	TRBV20-1	TRBJ2-5	.
CASSSGLQYF	TGTGCCAGCAGCTCCGGGCTGCAGTATTTT	many	10	TRBV7-9	TRBJ2-3	.
CSAPPPPGVRRRDEQYF	TGCAGTGCCCCACCCCCCCCGGGAGTACGGCGTAGAGACGAGCAGTACTTC	few	17	TRBV20-1	TRBJ2-7	.
CSAGKGLADPFTDTQYF	TGCAGTGCTGGAAAAGGACTAGCGGACCCCTTCACAGATACGCAGTATTTT	few	17	TRBV20-1	TRBJ2-3	TRBD2
CASSLSSPSSYEQYF	TGTGCCAGCAGTTTGAGTTCTCCTAGCTCCTACGAGCAGTACTTC	many	15	TRBV27	TRBJ2-7	.
CASTRPGETQYF	TGTGCCAGCACGCGCCCCGGGGAGACCCAGTACTTC	few	12	TRBV7-6	TRBJ2-5	.
CASSQDTGLSYEQYF	TGTGCCAGCAGCCAAGATACGGGACTCTCCTACGAGCAGTACTTC	many	15	TRBV3-1	TRBJ2-7	.
CATSSSGWSSYEQYF	TGTGCCACCAGCAGCAGCGGGTGGAGCTCCTACGAGCAGTACTTC	few	15	TRBV15	TRBJ2-7	.
CSVGEGQSSYNEQFF	TGCAGCGTTGGAGAGGGGCAAAGCTCCTACAATGAGCAGTTCTTC	many	15	TRBV29-1	TRBJ2-1	.
CSGIFPAGPSYEQYF	TGCAGCGGTATATTCCCCGCCGGGCCCTCCTACGAGCAGTACTTC	many	15	TRBV29-1	TRBJ2-7	.
CASSQGPLDRTATYEQYF	TGTGCCAGCAGCCAAGGGCCCCTGGACAGGACCGCAACCTACGAGCAGTACTTC	.	18	TRBV3-1	TRBJ2-7	TRBD1
CASRWDNEQFF	TGTGCCAGCAGATGGGATAATGAGCAGTTCTTC	many	11	TRBV7-9	TRBJ2-1	.